This T cell receptor beta chain was identified during a study of T cell repertoires in cytomegalovirus infection. MiXCR, applied by TCRdb to the reads, yields one record per CDR3 protein. The repertoire holds about a million distinct CDR3 sequences, approximately 31% seen once, with roughly 13% in the top ten. Germline CDR1 and CDR2: LGHNT and FRNRAP. With 1 base removed from V and 0 bases from J, the gap between germline ends came to 5 bases. There are 14 residues in the CDR3. In regard to this clonotype: Its target is unknown.

The sequences come from cultured CD8+ T cells from PBMCs, collected from culture after CMV antigen stimulation. V gene TRBV12-5 combines with J gene TRBJ2-3; D not certain. This clonotype was obtained from a human donor in good health (CMV status not recorded). Some clones in this sample may be carry-over from other donors' samples. The CDR3, as DNA: TGTGCTAGTGGTTTGGGCCGCAGCACAGATACGCAGTATTTT. Its translation is CASGLGRSTDTQYF.